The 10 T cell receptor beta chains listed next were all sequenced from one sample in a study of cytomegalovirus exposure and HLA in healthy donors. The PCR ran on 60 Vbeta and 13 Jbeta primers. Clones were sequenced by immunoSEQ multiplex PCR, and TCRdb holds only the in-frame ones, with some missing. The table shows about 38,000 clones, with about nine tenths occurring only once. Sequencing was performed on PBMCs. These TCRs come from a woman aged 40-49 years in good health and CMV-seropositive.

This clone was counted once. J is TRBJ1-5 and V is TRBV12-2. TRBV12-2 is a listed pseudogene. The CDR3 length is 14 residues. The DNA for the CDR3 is TGTGCAAGTCGCCGCCTCTACAGCAATCAGCCCCAGCATTTT. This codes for CASRRLYSNQPQHF.

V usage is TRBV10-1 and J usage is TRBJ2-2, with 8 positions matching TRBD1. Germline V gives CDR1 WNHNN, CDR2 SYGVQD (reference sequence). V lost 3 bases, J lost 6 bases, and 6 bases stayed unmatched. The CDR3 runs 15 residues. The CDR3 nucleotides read TGCGCCAGCAGTGAAGGACAGGGTACCCCCGGGGAGCTGTTTTTT. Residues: CASSEGQGTPGELFF.

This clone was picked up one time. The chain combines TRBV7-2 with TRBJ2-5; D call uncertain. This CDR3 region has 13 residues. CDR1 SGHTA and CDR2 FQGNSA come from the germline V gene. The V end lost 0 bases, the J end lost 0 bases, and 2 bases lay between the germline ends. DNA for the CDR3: TGTGCCAGCAGCTTAGCCTACCAAGAGACCCAGTACTTC. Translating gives CASSLAYQETQYF. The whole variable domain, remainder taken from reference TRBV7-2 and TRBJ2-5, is GAGVSQSPSNKVTEKGKDVELRCDPISGHTALYWYRQSLGQGLEFLIYFQGNSAPDKSGLPSDRFSAERTGGSVSTLTIQRTQQEDSAVYLCASSLAYQETQYFGPGTRLLVL.

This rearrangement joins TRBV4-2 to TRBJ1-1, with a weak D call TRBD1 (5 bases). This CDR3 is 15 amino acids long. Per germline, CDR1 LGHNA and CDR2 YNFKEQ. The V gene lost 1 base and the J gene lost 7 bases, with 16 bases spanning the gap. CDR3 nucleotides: TGTGCCAGCAGCCAAGGCCCAGGGCTTGGCTATGAAGCTTTCTTT. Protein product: CASSQGPGLGYEAFF.

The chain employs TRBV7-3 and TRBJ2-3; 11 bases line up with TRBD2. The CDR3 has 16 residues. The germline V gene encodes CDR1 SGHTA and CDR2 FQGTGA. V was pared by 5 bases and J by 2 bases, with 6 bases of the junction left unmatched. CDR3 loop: CASSPGTSGTTDTQYF. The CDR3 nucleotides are TGTGCCAGCAGCCCAGGGACTAGCGGAACCACAGATACGCAGTATTTT.

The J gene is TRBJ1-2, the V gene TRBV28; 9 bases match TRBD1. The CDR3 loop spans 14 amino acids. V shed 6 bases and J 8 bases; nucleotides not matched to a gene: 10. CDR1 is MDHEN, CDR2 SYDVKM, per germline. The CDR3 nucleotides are TGTGCCAGCAGGTCTGGACAGGGGATCGGAGGCTACACCTTC. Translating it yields CASRSGQGIGGYTF.

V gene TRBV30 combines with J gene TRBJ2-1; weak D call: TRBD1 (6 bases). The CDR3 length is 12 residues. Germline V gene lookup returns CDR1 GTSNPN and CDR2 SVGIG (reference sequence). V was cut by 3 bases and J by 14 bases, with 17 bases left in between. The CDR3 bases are TGTGCCTGGAGCGCCCCCCACCCAGGGGAGTTCTTC. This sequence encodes CAWSAPHPGEFF.

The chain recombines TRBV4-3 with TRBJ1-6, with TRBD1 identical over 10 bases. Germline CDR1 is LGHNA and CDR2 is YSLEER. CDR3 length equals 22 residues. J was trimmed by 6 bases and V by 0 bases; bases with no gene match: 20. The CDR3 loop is CASSQDIPDRGQSLFGNSPLHF. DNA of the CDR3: TGCGCCAGCAGCCAAGATATCCCCGACAGGGGGCAGTCCTTGTTCGGTAATTCACCCCTCCACTTT.

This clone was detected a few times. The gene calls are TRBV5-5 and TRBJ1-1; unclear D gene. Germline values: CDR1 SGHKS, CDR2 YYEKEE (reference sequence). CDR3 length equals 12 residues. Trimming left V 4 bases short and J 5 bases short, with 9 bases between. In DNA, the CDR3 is TGTGCCAGCAGCGTGGATACAACTGAAGCTTTCTTT. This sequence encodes CASSVDTTEAFF.

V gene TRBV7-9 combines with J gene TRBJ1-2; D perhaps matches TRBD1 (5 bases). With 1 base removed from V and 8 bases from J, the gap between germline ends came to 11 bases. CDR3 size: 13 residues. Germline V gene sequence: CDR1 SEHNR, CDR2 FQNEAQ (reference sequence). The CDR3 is CASSLGRVYGYTF. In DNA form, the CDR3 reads TGTGCCAGCAGCTTAGGCAGGGTGTACGGCTACACCTTC. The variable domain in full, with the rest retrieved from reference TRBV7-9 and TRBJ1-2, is DTGVSQNPRHKITKRGQNVTFRCDPISEHNRLYWYRQTLGQGPEFLTYFQNEAQLEKSRLLSDRFSAERPKGSFSTLEIQRTEQGDSAMYLCASSLGRVYGYTFGSGTRLTVV.